This entry lists 32 T cell receptor beta chains sequenced from one sample in a study of human T cells and chemical hapten exposure. Each CDR3 protein gets one entry after TCRdb re-called the RACE reads with MiXCR. Counted here are under 450,000 distinct CDR3 sequences, approximately 5% occurring once; the ten biggest clones make up 2% to 2.5%. Time point given: patch test 1, 2 weeks after DPC sensitization. Treatment here: therapeutic diphenylcyclopropenone sensitization with weekly scalp DPC. The sequenced sample was whole blood, obtained in connection with sensitization to the hapten diphenylcyclopropenone (DPC). Receptors were obtained from a woman in her forties or fifties with alopecia areata. Some clones in this sample may be carry-over from other donors' samples.

This clonotype came up a few times. CDR3 DNA sequence: TGTGCCAGCAGTCTTCGGGACTCCACCACCGGGGAGCTGTTTTTT. It yields the protein CASSLRDSTTGELFF. V is TRBV7-8 and J is TRBJ2-2; TRBD2 is a possible D gene (6 bases). This CDR3 has 15 amino acids. V lost 6 bases and J 4 bases, leaving 15 bases between the germline ends. The germline gives CDR1 SGHVS, CDR2 FQNEAQ.

In its sample, this clonotype was seen many times. The V gene is TRBV12-3 or TRBV12-4, the J gene TRBJ1-1; 7 bases are shared with TRBD1. V gave up 6 bases and J gave up 6 bases; unmatched junction bases: 10. The CDR3 runs 14 residues. As DNA, the CDR3 is TGTGCCAGCAGCCCATTACAGGGGTACCCTGAAGCTTTCTTT. It yields the protein CASSPLQGYPEAFF.

The V gene is TRBV4-2, the J gene TRBJ2-1; the D gene is possibly TRBD2 (5 bases). This CDR3 comprises 15 residues. The V end was cut by 2 bases, the J end by 1 base, with 9 bases between. Per germline, CDR1 LGHNA and CDR2 YNFKEQ. The CDR3 reads CASSQPGSSYNEQFF. The CDR3 DNA reads TGTGCCAGCAGCCAACCGGGGAGTTCCTACAATGAGCAGTTCTTC.

This clonotype came up a few times. The chain combines TRBV20-1 with TRBJ2-7; 11 positions agree with TRBD2. Unmatched junction bases numbered 13, after V lost 6 bases and J lost 3 bases. Per germline, CDR1 DFQATT and CDR2 SNEGSKA (reference sequence). The CDR3 sequence is 16 residues long. The CDR3 protein is CSAAHLAGGPDYEQYF. DNA for the CDR3: TGCAGTGCCGCCCACCTAGCGGGAGGCCCGGACTACGAGCAGTACTTC.

The chain couples TRBV11-3 to TRBJ2-3, with 9 bases aligning to TRBD2. Looked up from germline, CDR1 is SGHNT and CDR2 is YENEEA. The CDR3 is 17 amino acids. Trimming at V came to 4 bases and at J to 3 bases, leaving 11 bases not matched to a gene. CDR3 coding DNA: TGTGCCAGCAGCTCGACAAGGGCTAGCGGGACTACAGATACGCAGTATTTT. Amino acid sequence: CASSSTRASGTTDTQYF.

This clonotype was counted at least ten times. This chain joins TRBV29-1 and TRBJ2-5; D not resolved. Germline V gene data show CDR1 as SQVTM and CDR2 as ANQGSEA. The V and J ends lost 2 bases and 3 bases respectively, with 7 bases between them. This CDR3 comprises 12 residues. CDR3 in amino acids: CSVERSEETQYF. DNA of the CDR3: TGCAGCGTTGAAAGAAGCGAAGAGACCCAGTACTTC.

The V gene is TRBV2, the J gene TRBJ1-5, with no clear D. Trimming pared 6 bases from V and 3 bases from J, leaving 9 bases between. Germline V CDR1 and CDR2: SNHLY, FYNNEI. The CDR3 has 13 amino acids. The CDR3 nucleotides read TGTGCCAGCAGGAAAGATTCCAATCAGCCCCAGCATTTT. Its translation is CASRKDSNQPQHF.

This clonotype was seen ten or more times. V and J are TRBV6-5 and TRBJ2-1, with D maybe TRBD1 (6 bases). V lost 6 bases, J lost 0 bases, and 12 bases lay in between. Germline CDR1 and CDR2: MNHEY and SVGAGI. The CDR3 spans 15 residues. CDR3 sequence reads: CASRPGQSSYNEQFF. For the CDR3, the DNA is TGTGCCAGCAGACCCGGACAGAGCTCCTACAATGAGCAGTTCTTC.

In its sample, this clonotype was seen many times. One end of the junction fails to match germline, which may point to a read error. The chain employs TRBV14 and TRBJ1-1, with D hard to call. Germline V CDR1 and CDR2: SGHDN, FVKESK. CDR3 size: 14 residues. CDR3 region: CASRQGASNTEAFF. CDR3 in DNA: TGTGCCAGCAGGCAAGGCGCATCGAACACTGAAGCTTTCTTT.

This clonotype was detected many times. The chain has TRBV5-1 and TRBJ1-4; D remains unclear. Germline CDR1 is SGHRS and CDR2 is YFSETQ. Trimming pared 4 bases from V and 0 bases from J, leaving 7 bases between. The CDR3 totals 14 residues. Here the CDR3 reads CASSAEPTNEKLFF. Written as DNA, the CDR3 is TGCGCCAGCAGCGCCGAGCCAACTAATGAAAAACTGTTTTTT.

The chain has TRBV7-8 and TRBJ1-1; D not certain. Germline lookup yields CDR1 SGHVS and CDR2 FQNEAQ. CDR3 length: 17 residues. V lost 0 bases and J 1 base, leaving 15 bases between the germline ends. The CDR3 loop is CASSLARSSMGNTEAFF. CDR3 DNA: TGTGCCAGCAGCTTAGCGCGGAGCTCCATGGGGAACACTGAAGCTTTCTTT.

This clonotype was counted ten times or more. The chain is built from TRBV18 and TRBJ1-1, with 9 bases identical to TRBD1. V shed 4 bases and J 6 bases; nucleotides not matched to a gene: 12. The length of the CDR3 is 16 residues. The germline V gene has CDR1 KGHSH and CDR2 LQKENI. CDR3 bases: TGTGCCAGCTCACTTGGGACAGGGAGGTCTGCGGCTGAAGCTTTCTTT. Its translation is CASSLGTGRSAAEAFF.

This clonotype came up a few times. This chain links TRBV29-1 with TRBJ1-1, with a possible D match to TRBD1 (5 bases). V lost 5 bases and J 0 bases, leaving 13 bases between the germline ends. The CDR3 is 14 residues long. Germline V gives CDR1 SQVTM, CDR2 ANQGSEA. The CDR3 reads CSVKGVIMNTEAFF. The CDR3 DNA reads as TGCAGCGTTAAAGGGGTCATCATGAACACTGAAGCTTTCTTT. Supplemented by reference TRBV29-1 and TRBJ1-1, the full variable domain reads SAVISQKPSRDICQRGTSLTIQCQVDSQVTMMFWYRQQPGQSLTLIATANQGSEATYESGFVIDKFPISRPNLTFSTLTVSNMSPEDSSIYLCSVKGVIMNTEAFFGQGTRLTVV.

In its sample, this clonotype was seen many times. CDR3 sequence (DNA): TGTGCCAGCAGCCTCTTTCCGGGGTCCACAGATACGCAGTATTTT. Translated, it gives CASSLFPGSTDTQYF. V is TRBV11-2 and J is TRBJ2-3; D possibly corresponds to TRBD2 (5 bases). Looked up from germline, CDR1 is SGHAT and CDR2 is FQNNGV. Trimming shortened V by 5 bases and J by 2 bases, and 14 bases separated the two germline ends. This CDR3 region has 15 residues.

This clonotype was detected only a few times. The gene calls are TRBV4-1 and TRBJ2-6, with TRBD1 identical over 8 bases. With 3 bases clipped from V and 4 bases from J, the junction kept 17 bases outside the gene matches. Germline-derived CDR1 and CDR2 are MGHRA and YSYEKL. This CDR3 region has 20 residues. As DNA, the CDR3 is TGCGCCAGCAGCCATGCCCGGGGTGAGACAGGGGCTTCCGGGGCCAACGTCCTGACTTTC. Translated, it gives CASSHARGETGASGANVLTF.

This clonotype appeared many times. CDR3 residues: CASSSLAGGTDTQYF. The CDR3 DNA sequence: TGTGCCAGCAGCTCCTTAGCGGGAGGGACAGATACGCAGTATTTT. The rearrangement joins TRBV28 to TRBJ2-3, with TRBD2 identical over 11 bases. CDR1 is MDHEN, CDR2 SYDVKM, per germline. V lost 6 bases to trimming and J lost 3 bases; unmatched junction nucleotides: 5. CDR3 size: 15 residues.

The table lists this clonotype with a count of one. The rearrangement joins TRBV5-1 to TRBJ2-3; maybe TRBD2 (6 bases). The CDR3 length is 13 residues. Germline CDR1 SGHRS, CDR2 YFSETQ. Trimming took off 3 bases at V and 5 bases at J, with 10 bases between the two ends. The CDR3 bases are TGCGCCAGCAGCTGGACGGGGGTAGATACGCAGTATTTT. Its protein is CASSWTGVDTQYF.

This clonotype has a count of ten or more. This chain uses TRBV6-2 or TRBV6-3 with TRBJ2-1, with D uncertain. Germline V gene lookup returns CDR1 MNHEY and CDR2 SVGEGT. CDR3 length equals 15 residues. The V end was cut by 2 bases, the J end by 0 bases, with 8 bases between. CDR3 nucleotide sequence: TGTGCCAGCAGTTACATGACGAGCTCCTACAATGAGCAGTTCTTC. Translation: CASSYMTSSYNEQFF.

This clonotype has only a few counts. This sequence joins TRBV29-1 and TRBJ1-2, with unresolved D. This CDR3 is 13 amino acids long. V was shortened by 5 bases and J by 2 bases, with 12 bases between the two germline ends. Germline-derived CDR1 and CDR2 are SQVTM and ANQGSEA. This chain's CDR3 is CSVRREPNYGYTF. CDR3 in DNA: TGCAGCGTTAGGCGGGAACCCAACTATGGCTACACCTTC.

In its sample, this clonotype was seen a few times. In nucleotides, the CDR3 is TGTGCCAGCAGCTCACGGACGGGCTATTCACCCCTCCACTTT. Translating gives CASSSRTGYSPLHF. The chain is built from TRBV7-2 and TRBJ1-6; no clear D. Between the trimmed V and J ends, which lost 4 bases and 8 bases, there was a span of 12 bases. The length of the CDR3 is 14 residues. Germline loops: CDR1 SGHTA, CDR2 FQGNSA.

This clonotype was observed at least ten times. The rearrangement uses TRBV4-3 and TRBJ2-3; 7 bases align to TRBD2. Germline-derived CDR1 and CDR2 are LGHNA and YSLEER. With 4 bases clipped from V and 4 bases from J, the junction kept 11 bases outside the gene matches. The CDR3 extends over 16 amino acids. In nucleotides, the CDR3 is TGCGCCAGCAGCCCCCGGGGTAGCGGGTCTTCAGATACGCAGTATTTT. Translating it yields CASSPRGSGSSDTQYF.

This clonotype occurred many times. This chain uses TRBV27 with TRBJ1-1; D remains ambiguous. Germline CDR1 is MNHEY and CDR2 is SMNVEV (reference sequence). This CDR3 is built from 13 residues. Trimming took off 0 bases at V and 6 bases at J, with 8 bases between the two ends. The CDR3 loop is CASSLSSGAEAFF. The CDR3, as DNA: TGTGCCAGCAGTTTATCTTCTGGGGCTGAAGCTTTCTTT.

This clonotype has just a few counts. This chain connects TRBV9 to TRBJ2-5; 9 bases line up with TRBD2. The CDR3 is 17 residues long. The V gene's germline CDR1 is SGDLS and CDR2 YYNGEE. The ends lost 4 bases at V and 5 bases at J; junction bases unmatched: 15. The CDR3 coding sequence is TGTGCCAGCAGCCCTGTCGCAGGTGCGGGAGGGATGGAGACCCAGTACTTC. Protein: CASSPVAGAGGMETQYF.

In this sample, this clonotype turned up many times. The chain has TRBV5-1 and TRBJ2-3, with 7 bases that match TRBD1. Per germline, CDR1 SGHRS and CDR2 YFSETQ. The CDR3 has 15 amino acids. Trimming took 5 bases from V and 0 from J; bases not matched to a gene: 6. CDR3 region: CASRTTGVSTDTQYF. Here the CDR3 DNA reads TGCGCCAGCAGGACCACAGGGGTTAGCACAGATACGCAGTATTTT.

J is TRBJ1-6 and V is TRBV2, with D perhaps TRBD1 (5 bases). V dropped 5 bases and J dropped 7 bases, with 24 bases sitting between them. Germline V gene sequence: CDR1 SNHLY, CDR2 FYNNEI. This CDR3 is 18 amino acids long. The CDR3 here is CASSPSRAGSRQNSPLHF. CDR3 in DNA: TGTGCCAGCAGTCCCTCCAGGGCGGGCTCTAGACAGAATTCACCCCTCCACTTT.

The sample holds a few counts of this clonotype. This chain uses TRBV28 with TRBJ2-6; D is perhaps TRBD1 (5 bases). Trimming shortened V by 4 bases and J by 0 bases, and 19 bases separated the two germline ends. The CDR3 is 19 residues long. CDR1 and CDR2 from the germline V gene are MDHEN and SYDVKM. The CDR3 bases are TGTGCCAGCAGTTCGTTCCGCTCCAAGGGGCACTCTGGGGCCAACGTCCTGACTTTC. It codes for CASSSFRSKGHSGANVLTF.

This clonotype was counted many times. The chain recombines TRBV6-5 with TRBJ2-1; TRBD1 aligns across 8 bases. The germline V gene has CDR1 MNHEY and CDR2 SVGAGI. The ends lost 2 bases at V and 2 bases at J; junction bases unmatched: 2. The CDR3 contains 15 residues. The CDR3 DNA sequence: TGTGCCAGCAGTTACGTGACAGGGGCCTACAATGAGCAGTTCTTC. Its protein product is CASSYVTGAYNEQFF.

This clonotype came up a few times. This sequence joins TRBV10-3 and TRBJ2-3; possibly TRBD2 for D (7 bases). Germline CDR1 is ENHRY and CDR2 is SYGVKD. V gave up 5 bases and J gave up 1 base, with 22 bases separating them. This CDR3 is built from 18 residues. The CDR3 sequence: CAISPPRGGAPGTDTQYF. The CDR3 DNA reads as TGTGCCATCAGTCCCCCGAGGGGGGGGGCCCCTGGCACAGATACGCAGTATTTT.

This clonotype was seen ten or more times. The chain uses TRBV4-2 and TRBJ2-7; 10 bases match TRBD1. CDR3 length equals 15 residues. Germline trimming cut 4 bases from V and 5 bases from J; bases unmatched to any gene: 8. Germline CDR1 and CDR2: LGHNA and YNFKEQ. The CDR3 nucleotides read TGTGCCAGCAGCCGGGATTGGGGGACAGGGGACGAGCAGTACTTC. This gives the protein CASSRDWGTGDEQYF.

This clonotype appeared many times. CDR3 nucleotides: TGCAGCGTTGAAGGAGAGGGAGGGACCCAGTACTTC. Translating it yields CSVEGEGGTQYF. The V and J genes are TRBV29-1 and TRBJ2-5; tentatively, D is TRBD2 (6 bases). Trimming pared 1 base from V and 7 bases from J, leaving 10 bases between. The CDR3 extends over 12 amino acids. Germline V CDR1 and CDR2: SQVTM, ANQGSEA.

This clonotype appeared many times. V gene TRBV29-1 combines with J gene TRBJ2-5, with 8 positions matching TRBD2. From germline, CDR1 is SQVTM and CDR2 ANQGSEA. The CDR3 contains 16 residues. J was trimmed by 1 base and V by 3 bases; bases with no gene match: 10. Here the CDR3 reads CSVDDPAGELQETQYF. The CDR3 bases are TGCAGCGTTGATGACCCAGCGGGAGAGCTCCAAGAGACCCAGTACTTC.

V usage is TRBV5-6 and J usage is TRBJ2-5; D unclear. Germline CDR1 SGHDT, CDR2 YYEEEE. The V end was cut by 4 bases, the J end by 1 base, with 17 bases between. The CDR3 spans 16 residues. The CDR3 DNA reads TGTGCCAGCAGCCCCTCTCCGCTGAGCTTCCAAGAGACCCAGTACTTC. Protein: CASSPSPLSFQETQYF. Supplemented by reference TRBV5-6 and TRBJ2-5, the full variable domain reads DAGVTQSPTHLIKTRGQQVTLRCSPKSGHDTVSWYQQALGQGPQFIFQYYEEEERQRGNFPDRFSGHQFPNYSSELNVNALLLGDSALYLCASSPSPLSFQETQYFGPGTRLLVL.